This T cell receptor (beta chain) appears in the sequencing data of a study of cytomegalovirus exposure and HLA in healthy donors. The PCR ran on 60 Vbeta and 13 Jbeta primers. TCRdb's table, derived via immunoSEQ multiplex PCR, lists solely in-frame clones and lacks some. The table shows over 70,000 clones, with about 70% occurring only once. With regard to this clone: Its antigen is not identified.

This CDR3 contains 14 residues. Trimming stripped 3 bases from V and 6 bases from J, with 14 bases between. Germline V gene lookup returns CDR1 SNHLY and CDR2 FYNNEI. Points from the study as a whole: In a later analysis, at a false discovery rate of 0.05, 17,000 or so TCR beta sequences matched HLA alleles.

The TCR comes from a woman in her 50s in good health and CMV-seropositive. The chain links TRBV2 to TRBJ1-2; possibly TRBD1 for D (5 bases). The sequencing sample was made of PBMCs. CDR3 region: CASSDGWQGNGYTF. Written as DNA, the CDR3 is TGTGCCAGCAGTGATGGTTGGCAGGGTAATGGCTACACCTTC.